This TCR beta chain came from a study of T-cell memory formation after mild COVID-19. Points from the study as a whole: There were some responding clones in pre-infection memory, which suggested that cross-reactive memory had joined. Contracting CD4+ clones sat mainly in CM and EM; CD8+ in EMRA.

Via MiXCR, TCRdb re-called the 5' RACE reads, giving one row per CDR3 protein. The table includes around 65,000 distinct CDR3 sequences, about a tenth detected once. The CDR3 runs 15 residues. The germline V gene has CDR1 SGHRS and CDR2 YFSETQ. Trimming cost V 0 bases and J 7 bases; bases outside gene matches: 5. This clonotype was found a few times. Its antigen remains unidentified. This chain connects TRBV5-1 to TRBJ2-1, with 9 bases that match TRBD2. The sample taken for sequencing was PBMCs or a T cell subset sorted from them (not recorded which). The sequence came from a man aged 18 to 29 who had mild COVID-19 (a few samples of this study predate the infection). Cell type and time point are not known. This chain's CDR3 is CASSLVAGGENEQFF. In nucleotides, the CDR3 is TGCGCCAGCAGCTTGGTTGCGGGGGGGGAGAATGAGCAGTTCTTC.